These T cell receptor beta chains were read from a single sample in a study of patients and donors after allogeneic stem cell transplantation. TCRdb called the RT-PCR reads again in MiXCR, with one record for every CDR3 protein. The sample lists around 200,000 distinct CDR3 sequences; over 30% were seen once. The material sequenced was blood, either unsorted or a sorted T cell fraction (not recorded which). All receptors derive from a human donor who was either an allogeneic HSCT recipient or a stem cell or donor lymphocyte infusion donor (not recorded which). It is not recorded whose cells these are; they may come from a transplant donor. The CDR3 runs from the conserved cysteine through the conserved F or W. D genes are given only for firm matches. Clone size appears in some rows only: once, few, many, or a class for an expanded clone.

cdr3_aa cdr3_nt j_call d_call clone_size v_call
CASSALAGRRSEQYF TGTGCCAGCAGCGCTCTAGCGGGTCGGAGGAGCGAGCAGTACTTC TRBJ2-7 TRBD2 few TRBV9
CASTGPGETQYF TGTGCCAGCACGGGGCCGGGAGAGACCCAGTACTTC TRBJ2-5 - few TRBV6-6
CASSQDLLGGGEAFF TGCGCCAGCAGCCAAGATCTGTTGGGGGGAGGGGAAGCTTTCTTT TRBJ1-1 - - TRBV4-1
CASSLAGRGSPLHF TGCGCCAGCAGCTTGGCGGGCAGGGGTTCACCCCTCCACTTT TRBJ1-6 - few TRBV5-1
CASSESRAANYGYTF TGCGCCAGCAGTGAGTCGCGGGCGGCTAACTATGGCTACACCTTC TRBJ1-2 - few TRBV10-2
CASRPRQVTEAFF TGTGCCAGCAGGCCTCGGCAGGTCACTGAAGCTTTCTTT TRBJ1-1 - - TRBV7-9
CSARGPGVNTEAFF TGCAGTGCTAGAGGACCGGGAGTAAACACTGAAGCTTTCTTT TRBJ1-1 - few TRBV20-1
CASRNPPQETQYF TGTGCCAGCCGCAACCCCCCACAAGAGACCCAGTACTTC TRBJ2-5 - few TRBV6-6
CATLQGERGYTF TGTGCCACCCTACAGGGGGAGCGTGGCTACACCTTC TRBJ1-2 TRBD1 - TRBV12-3/TRBV12-4
CASSLSPGGLEKLFF TGTGCCAGCAGTTTATCGCCAGGGGGCTTGGAAAAACTGTTTTTT TRBJ1-4 TRBD1 - TRBV27
CASSPGHQETQYF TGTGCCAGCAGCCCAGGGCACCAAGAGACCCAGTACTTC TRBJ2-5 - - TRBV7-3
CSFSRGSSYNEQFF TGCAGCTTCTCTCGGGGTAGCTCCTACAATGAGCAGTTCTTC TRBJ2-1 - - TRBV29-1
CASTPSAGVRTNYGYTF TGTGCCAGTACCCCGTCGGCGGGGGTCCGAACTAACTATGGCTACACCTTC TRBJ1-2 - - TRBV19
CASSFGTGGYNEQFF TGCGCCAGCAGCTTTGGGACAGGTGGTTACAATGAGCAGTTCTTC TRBJ2-1 TRBD1 - TRBV5-1
CASVLGGGNRIF TGTGCCAGCGTCTTGGGCGGGGGGAATAGGATCTTC TRBJ2-1 TRBD2 - TRBV12-3/TRBV12-4
CASSPTELPSYEQYF TGTGCCAGCAGCCCGACAGAGTTACCTTCCTACGAGCAGTACTTC TRBJ2-7 - - TRBV27
CASSFLGGYEQYF TGTGCCAGCAGTTTCCTAGGGGGCTACGAGCAGTACTTC TRBJ2-7 - - TRBV28
CASSRTGGFNQPQHF TGTGCCAGCAGCCGGACAGGGGGTTTCAATCAGCCCCAGCATTTT TRBJ1-5 TRBD1 - TRBV3-1
CASSALAGGPDTQYF TGTGCCAGCAGTGCACTAGCGGGGGGCCCAGATACGCAGTATTTT TRBJ2-3 TRBD2 - TRBV28
CASSLSGTLVQETQYF TGTGCCAGCAGTCTCTCCGGGACACTGGTCCAAGAGACCCAGTACTTC TRBJ2-5 - - TRBV12-3/TRBV12-4
CSVEDPFSLSIFQETQYF TGCAGCGTTGAAGACCCGTTTTCCCTGTCTATCTTCCAAGAGACCCAGTACTTC TRBJ2-5 - - TRBV29-1
CSVEGTEEAFF TGCAGCGTTGAAGGGACGGAAGAAGCTTTCTTT TRBJ1-1 - - TRBV29-1
CASSFQGIYGCTF TGTGCCAGCAGTTTCCAGGGTATCTATGGCTGCACCTTC TRBJ1-2 - few TRBV12-3/TRBV12-4
CAISESLGNEQFF TGTGCCATCAGTGAGTCGTTGGGTAATGAGCAGTTCTTC TRBJ2-1 - - TRBV10-3
CASSLFSKGGFGNTIYF TGTGCCAGCAGCCTCTTTAGTAAGGGAGGTTTTGGAAACACCATATATTTT TRBJ1-3 - - TRBV7-8
CASSRRTSGSWSGELFF TGTGCCAGCAGCCGACGAACTAGCGGGTCGTGGTCCGGGGAGCTGTTTTTT TRBJ2-2 TRBD2 once TRBV3-1
CATSRAQNEQYF TGTGCCACCAGCAGAGCGCAGAACGAGCAGTACTTC TRBJ2-7 - - TRBV15
CASSVAGQTYEQYF TGTGCCAGCAGCGTGGCGGGACAGACCTACGAGCAGTACTTC TRBJ2-7 - - TRBV9
CAWSAPDRVAGELFF TGTGCCTGGAGTGCTCCCGACAGGGTGGCCGGGGAGCTGTTTTTT TRBJ2-2 TRBD1 - TRBV30
CASTYWGTYNEQFF TGTGCCAGCACCTATTGGGGGACGTACAATGAGCAGTTCTTC TRBJ2-1 - - TRBV12-3/TRBV12-4
CASSWTGGREKLFF TGTGCCAGCAGTTGGACAGGTGGCAGGGAAAAACTGTTTTTT TRBJ1-4 TRBD1 - TRBV12-3/TRBV12-4
CASSYGTASNEQFF TGTGCCAGCAGCTACGGGACCGCGTCCAATGAGCAGTTCTTC TRBJ2-1 - - TRBV7-9
CASSRGGSYNQPQHF TGTGCCAGCAGCCGAGGGGGCTCCTACAATCAGCCCCAGCATTTT TRBJ1-5 TRBD1 - TRBV5-5
CASRDRRTTGELFF TGTGCCAGCAGGGACAGGCGGACCACCGGGGAGCTGTTTTTT TRBJ2-2 TRBD1 few TRBV2
CASSPDRGWQPQHF TGTGCCAGCAGCCCCGACAGGGGTTGGCAGCCCCAGCATTTT TRBJ1-5 TRBD1 - TRBV7-2
CASSRDSRVDTQYF TGTGCCAGCAGTCGGGACTCCCGCGTGGATACGCAGTATTTT TRBJ2-3 - - TRBV2
CASSPRQGNEKLFF TGTGCCAGCAGCCCTCGTCAGGGGAATGAAAAACTGTTTTTT TRBJ1-4 - - TRBV27
CASSPEGQAYSNQPQHF TGTGCCAGCAGCCCGGAGGGACAGGCATATAGCAATCAGCCCCAGCATTTT TRBJ1-5 TRBD1 - TRBV2
CASSQHSGTVLGEQYF TGTGCCAGCAGCCAACACTCCGGGACCGTCTTGGGCGAGCAGTACTTC TRBJ2-7 - - TRBV4-2
CASSQPSKGPSLGYTF TGCGCCAGCAGCCAACCATCTAAGGGACCGAGTCTTGGCTACACCTTC TRBJ1-2 - few TRBV4-1
CASSLSGGGGIEQFF TGTGCCAGCAGCCTTAGCGGGGGGGGAGGAATTGAGCAGTTCTTC TRBJ2-1 TRBD2 - TRBV2
CAISGTGGTEAFF TGTGCCATCAGTGGGACAGGAGGCACTGAAGCTTTCTTT TRBJ1-1 TRBD1 few TRBV10-3
CASSLGARAFF TGCGCCAGCAGCTTGGGCGCTCGAGCTTTCTTT TRBJ1-1 - - TRBV5-1
CASSILRQPQHF TGTGCCAGTAGTATATTGCGGCAGCCCCAGCATTTT TRBJ1-5 - - TRBV19
CSVQSITEAFF TGCAGCGTTCAATCAATCACTGAAGCTTTCTTT TRBJ1-1 - few TRBV29-1
CASSPDSGRGNYEQYF TGTGCCAGCAGTCCCGACTCCGGGAGGGGTAACTACGAGCAGTACTTC TRBJ2-7 TRBD2 few TRBV28
CAIRGDSGNTIYF TGTGCCATCAGGGGTGACTCTGGAAACACCATATATTTT TRBJ1-3 - few TRBV10-3
CASSLGREKLFF TGTGCCAGCAGCTTAGGGAGGGAAAAACTGTTTTTT TRBJ1-4 - few TRBV13